Each of the 10 T cell receptor beta chains below was sequenced from the same sample in a study of identical twins. TCRdb used MiXCR to reprocess the 5' RACE reads, holding one entry per CDR3 protein. Of approximately 670,000 distinct CDR3 sequences detected, approximately 6.1% appear once; the ten largest clones hold roughly 1.8%. Specimen: naive T cells sorted from blood. These receptor sequences come from a man aged 18 to 29 in good health.

This clonotype was detected ten times or more. The chain links TRBV2 to TRBJ1-1; the D gene is possibly TRBD1 (5 bases). V was trimmed by 4 bases and J by 3 bases, leaving 9 bases between them. Germline-derived CDR1 and CDR2 are SNHLY and FYNNEI. The CDR3 has 13 residues. The CDR3 nucleotides read TGTGCCAGCAGTGCTGGACAATACACTGAAGCTTTCTTT. Encoded protein: CASSAGQYTEAFF.

This clonotype was observed a few times. The chain employs TRBV7-9 and TRBJ2-6; unclear D gene. CDR3 length: 14 amino acids. V lost 7 bases to trimming and J lost 0 bases, with 7 bases between them. In germline, CDR1 is SEHNR, CDR2 FQNEAQ (reference sequence). DNA for the CDR3: TGTGCCAGCACCTCCCGCTCTGGGGCCAACGTCCTGACTTTC. Amino acid sequence: CASTSRSGANVLTF.

This clonotype was detected many times. This chain links TRBV12-3 or TRBV12-4 with TRBJ2-2; D is possibly TRBD2 (6 bases). V shed 6 bases and J shed 6 bases, with 11 bases lying between them. The CDR3 runs to 13 residues. The CDR3 bases are TGTGCCAGCAGCCCCGGGAGTCCCGGGGAGCTGTTTTTT. Translation gives CASSPGSPGELFF.

The rearrangement joins TRBV6-1 to TRBJ2-6; the D is unclear. The CDR3 contains 15 residues. Germline lookup yields CDR1 MNHNS and CDR2 SASEGT. V shed 8 bases and J shed 4 bases, with 15 bases lying between them. This chain's CDR3 is CASLGLVTGANVLTF. CDR3 sequence (DNA): TGTGCCAGCTTGGGTTTAGTTACCGGGGCCAACGTCCTGACTTTC.

Only a few counts were recorded for this clonotype. V gene TRBV7-2 combines with J gene TRBJ1-2, with TRBD1 matching over 7 bases. Germline CDR1 SGHTA, CDR2 FQGNSA. The CDR3 contains 17 residues. Germline trimming cut 4 bases from V and 8 bases from J; bases unmatched to any gene: 19. The CDR3: CASSSVGQDRLSQGYTF. CDR3 coding DNA: TGTGCCAGCAGCTCGGTAGGACAGGACCGACTATCACAGGGCTACACCTTC.

The genes are TRBV2 and TRBJ2-5, with 10 bases that match TRBD2. Germline values: CDR1 SNHLY, CDR2 FYNNEI. V was pared by 6 bases and J by 0 bases, with 4 bases of the junction left unmatched. The CDR3 sequence is 15 residues long. The CDR3, as DNA: TGTGCCAGCAGGGCGACTAGCGGGTACCAAGAGACCCAGTACTTC. Translated, it gives CASRATSGYQETQYF.

For the CDR3, the DNA is TGTGCCATCACCTTGGACCCGCTTTCGCCCCTCCACTTT. This gives the protein CAITLDPLSPLHF. The chain employs TRBV10-3 and TRBJ1-6, with D hard to call. The CDR3 is 13 residues long. V was shortened by 7 bases and J by 13 bases, with 17 bases between the two germline ends. Per the germline V gene, CDR1 is ENHRY and CDR2 is SYGVKD.

In this sample, this clonotype turned up many times. V and J are TRBV9 and TRBJ2-2; D is possibly TRBD1 (5 bases). The CDR3 totals 15 residues. V lost 1 base and J lost 0, with 7 bases in between. CDR1 SGDLS and CDR2 YYNGEE come from the germline V gene. CDR3 DNA: TGTGCCAGCAGCGTAAGGGGTCCGAACACCGGGGAGCTGTTTTTT. As protein: CASSVRGPNTGELFF.

The chain couples TRBV5-1 to TRBJ2-1; weak D call: TRBD1 (7 bases). V was pared by 6 bases and J by 9 bases, with 13 bases between. The germline V gene has CDR1 SGHRS and CDR2 YFSETQ. The CDR3 totals 12 residues. The CDR3 coding sequence is TGCGCCAGCACAGGGGGGCACGGTGAGCAGTTCTTC. The encoded protein is CASTGGHGEQFF.

The chain joins TRBV6-1 to TRBJ2-1; no clear D. V lost 2 bases, J lost 2 bases, and 19 bases lay in between. This CDR3 has 18 residues. In germline, CDR1 is MNHNS, CDR2 SASEGT. The CDR3 DNA reads as TGTGCCAGCAGTGAATTCTTAGGGCAGTTCCTCACCTACAATGAGCAGTTCTTC. This gives the protein CASSEFLGQFLTYNEQFF.